This T cell receptor (beta chain) was observed in a study of cytomegalovirus exposure and HLA in healthy donors. Overall study context: Among a few hundred genotyped donors, about 85% fell in the Caucasian-associated ancestry cluster.

Turning to this clone: Its antigen is not known.

PCR involved 60 Vbeta and 13 Jbeta primers. The repertoire was sequenced with immunoSEQ multiplex PCR; TCRdb's copy has only in-frame clones and lacks some. The data show about 150,000 clones, and the top ten clones hold 1.5% to 2%. Donors had nominal health at sampling but likely had unrecorded immune exposures. Broader study findings: When a later analysis compared HLA-associated TCR beta chains with equally common others, the HLA-associated chains turned out to be more clonally expanded and to have lower generation probabilities. Analyzed later, most CMV-associated TCR beta chains appeared HLA-restricted.

This clonotype originated in a woman aged 50 to 65 in good health and CMV-seronegative. Sequenced: PBMCs.

CDR3 DNA: TGCAGCGTTGATATCACAGGGGGCCGCAATGAGCAGTTCTTC. It specifies CSVDITGGRNEQFF. The chain uses TRBV29-1 and TRBJ2-1, with 9 nucleotides matching TRBD1. Per germline, CDR1 SQVTM and CDR2 ANQGSEA. The CDR3 is 14 residues long. Germline trimming cut 3 bases from V and 6 bases from J; bases unmatched to any gene: 6.